This T cell receptor beta chain was documented in a study of human T cells and chemical hapten exposure (dated by TCRdb to the early 2020s). In terms of the full investigation: Libraries were pooled for sequencing, and per-sample TCR yields varied mainly because of small differences in library volumes within the pool. In alopecia patients, the study followed how the peripheral blood TCR repertoire changed in vivo over primary and secondary sensitization to diphenylcyclopropenone (DPC), a hapten. From each blood RNA sample, both TCR alpha and TCR beta chains were sequenced.

General study outcomes and caveats: Repeated subsampling changed both the strength of the expansion versus patch-test correlation and the threshold at which the correlation became significant. DPC sensitization did not change how many TCRs were above 1 in 1000 frequency, and no evidence was found of alterations in global repertoire structure.

The cysteine opens and the phenylalanine closes a CDR3 of 13 amino acids. Of all the DNA, just the CDR3 is kept, 39 bases in frame from base 1. V gives up 5 bases and J gives up 7 bases, and the segment between their germline ends measures 11 bases. CDR1 and CDR2 are drawn from the germline V gene: SGHTA, FQGNSA. In its sample, this clonotype was seen many times. No antigen is known for it. Within one base of it there is no much larger clone, and no base qualities were kept. Library method: RACE. These reads were obtained on a NextSeq 500. During library preparation, unique molecular identifiers were attached to individual cDNA molecules so that TCRs could be counted in a quantitative, reproducible way. For the original study's pipeline: Samples had a median of approximately 93,000 TCRs, with a range from about 20,000 to 690,600. V, J and CDR3 annotation of the TCR reads was performed with the Decombinator software suite. For PS versus PT1 abundance plots, all samples were subsampled to the same number of TCRs (28,000). TCRs were defined as expanded if absent before sensitization and observed at least eight times at the 2-week time point. TCRdb reran the public reads through fastp at Q25 and MiXCR, keeping productive beta chains. Entries that share a CDR3 protein sequence are merged under the most common genes and DNA. The V and J calls and clone size come from TCRdb's table, not from the authors' own analysis. For this sample there are 35,000 to 50,000 distinct CDR3 sequences; 4.3% appear just once. Approximately 1.6% of the sample is held by the ten biggest clonotypes.

What the time point label conveys for this sample: healthy volunteer bleed at 2 weeks. Unfractionated whole blood was collected in Tempus Blood RNA tubes, and total RNA was extracted from that blood. Five or six healthy volunteers served as TCR sequencing controls and were bled at day 0, 2 weeks and 6 weeks. The specimen was whole blood. Here the chain combines TRBV7-2 and TRBJ1-4, with an unclear D gene assignment. The TCR comes from a female donor in good health. Some clones in this sample may be carry-over from other donors' samples. The CDR3 is CASSPSSSEKLFF. The sequence in DNA is TGTGCCAGCAGCCCCAGCTCGAGTGAAAAACTGTTTTTT.